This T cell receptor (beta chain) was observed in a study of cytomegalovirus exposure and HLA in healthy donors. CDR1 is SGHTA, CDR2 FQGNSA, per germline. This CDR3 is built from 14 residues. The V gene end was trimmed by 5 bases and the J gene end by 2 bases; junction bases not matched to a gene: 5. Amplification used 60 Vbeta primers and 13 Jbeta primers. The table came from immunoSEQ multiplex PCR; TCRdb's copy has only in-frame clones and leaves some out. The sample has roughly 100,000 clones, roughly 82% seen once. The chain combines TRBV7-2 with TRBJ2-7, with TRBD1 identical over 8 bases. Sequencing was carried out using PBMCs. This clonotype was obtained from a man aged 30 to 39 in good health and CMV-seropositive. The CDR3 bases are TGTGCCAGCAGCCAGACAGGGGCCACCTACGAGCAGTACTTC. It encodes CASSQTGATYEQYF.